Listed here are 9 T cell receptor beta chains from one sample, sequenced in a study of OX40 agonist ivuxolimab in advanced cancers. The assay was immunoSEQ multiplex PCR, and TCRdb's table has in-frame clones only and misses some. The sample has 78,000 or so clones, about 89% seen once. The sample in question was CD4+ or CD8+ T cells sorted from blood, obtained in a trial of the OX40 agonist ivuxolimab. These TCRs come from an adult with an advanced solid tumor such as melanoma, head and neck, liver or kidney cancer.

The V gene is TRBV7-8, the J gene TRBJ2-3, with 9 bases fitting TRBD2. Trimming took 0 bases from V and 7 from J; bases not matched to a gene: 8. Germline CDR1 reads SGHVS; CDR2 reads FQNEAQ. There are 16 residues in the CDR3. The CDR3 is CASSLASGREGYTQYF. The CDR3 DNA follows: TGTGCCAGCAGCTTAGCATCCGGGCGGGAGGGTTATACGCAGTATTTT.

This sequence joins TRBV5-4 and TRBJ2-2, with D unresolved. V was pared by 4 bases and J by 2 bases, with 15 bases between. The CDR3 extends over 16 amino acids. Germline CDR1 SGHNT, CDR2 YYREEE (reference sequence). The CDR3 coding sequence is TGTGCCAGCAGCACCTCCCCGGGCGCAAACACCGGGGAGCTGTTTTTT. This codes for CASSTSPGANTGELFF.

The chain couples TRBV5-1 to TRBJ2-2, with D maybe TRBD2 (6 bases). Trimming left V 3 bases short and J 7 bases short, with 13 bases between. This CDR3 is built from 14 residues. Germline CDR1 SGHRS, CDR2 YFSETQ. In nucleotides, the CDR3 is TGCGCCAGCAGCTCGGGGGACTGGCACGGGGAGCTGTTTTTT. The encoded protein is CASSSGDWHGELFF. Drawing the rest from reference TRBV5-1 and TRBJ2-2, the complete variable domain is KAGVTQTPRYLIKTRGQQVTLSCSPISGHRSVSWYQQTPGQGLQFLFEYFSETQRNKGNFPGRFSGRQFSNSRSEMNVSTLELGDSALYLCASSSGDWHGELFFGEGSRLTVL.

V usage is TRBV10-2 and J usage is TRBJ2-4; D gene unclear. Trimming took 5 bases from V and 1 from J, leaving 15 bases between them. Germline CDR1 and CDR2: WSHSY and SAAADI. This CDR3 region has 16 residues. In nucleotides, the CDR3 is TGCGCCAGCAGTTGGTTAGGGTCCGCGGCCAAAAACATTCAGTACTTC. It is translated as CASSWLGSAAKNIQYF.

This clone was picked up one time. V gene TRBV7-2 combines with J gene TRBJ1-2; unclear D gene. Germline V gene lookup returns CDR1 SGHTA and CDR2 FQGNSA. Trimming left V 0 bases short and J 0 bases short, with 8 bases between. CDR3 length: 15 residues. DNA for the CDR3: TGTGCCAGCAGCTTAGCAGCAGATCCTAACTATGGCTACACCTTC. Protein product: CASSLAADPNYGYTF.

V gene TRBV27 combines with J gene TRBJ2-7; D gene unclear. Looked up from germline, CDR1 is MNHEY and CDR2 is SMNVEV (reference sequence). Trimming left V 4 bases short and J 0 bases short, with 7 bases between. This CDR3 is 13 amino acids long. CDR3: CASSSHHSYEQYF. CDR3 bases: TGTGCCAGCAGTTCCCACCACTCCTACGAGCAGTACTTC.

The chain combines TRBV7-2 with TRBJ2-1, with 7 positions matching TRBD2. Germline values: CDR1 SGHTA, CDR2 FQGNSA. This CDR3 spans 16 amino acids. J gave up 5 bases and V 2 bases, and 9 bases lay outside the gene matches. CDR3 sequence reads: CASSLLSSGPNNEQFF. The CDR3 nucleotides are TGTGCCAGCAGCTTATTGTCTAGCGGACCTAACAATGAGCAGTTCTTC.

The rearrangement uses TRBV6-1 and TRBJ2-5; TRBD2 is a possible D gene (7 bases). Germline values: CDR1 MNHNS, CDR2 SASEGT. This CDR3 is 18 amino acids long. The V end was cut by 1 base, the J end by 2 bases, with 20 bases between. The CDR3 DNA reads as TGTGCCAGCAGTGAAGGGATTGGTTGGGCGGGGGCGCAAGAGACCCAGTACTTC. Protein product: CASSEGIGWAGAQETQYF.

The CDR3: CASSYSAGRADTQYF. DNA for the CDR3: TGTGCCAGCAGTTACTCTGCGGGTAGGGCAGATACGCAGTATTTT. This chain uses TRBV6-5 with TRBJ2-3; D is possibly TRBD2 (5 bases). The CDR3 is 15 amino acids. Per the germline V gene, CDR1 is MNHEY and CDR2 is SVGAGI. Trimming pared 0 bases from V and 4 bases from J, leaving 11 bases between.